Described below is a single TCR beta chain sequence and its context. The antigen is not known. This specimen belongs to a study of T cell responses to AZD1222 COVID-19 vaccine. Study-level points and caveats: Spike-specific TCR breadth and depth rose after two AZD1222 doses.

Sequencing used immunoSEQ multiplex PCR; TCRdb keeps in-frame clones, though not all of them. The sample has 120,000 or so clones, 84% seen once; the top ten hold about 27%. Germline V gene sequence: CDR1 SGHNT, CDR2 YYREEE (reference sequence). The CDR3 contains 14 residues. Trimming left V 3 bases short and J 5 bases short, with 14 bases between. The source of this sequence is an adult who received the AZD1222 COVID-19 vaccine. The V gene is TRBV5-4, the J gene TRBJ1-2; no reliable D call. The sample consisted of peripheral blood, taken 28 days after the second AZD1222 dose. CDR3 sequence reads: CASSSGGLEYGYTF. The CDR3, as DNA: TGTGCCAGCAGCTCAGGAGGGCTGGAGTATGGCTACACCTTC.